This T cell receptor beta chain appears in the sequencing data of a study of long-term antiretroviral therapy in people with HIV. With survey level as its setting, the immunoSEQ assay was v3.0. This table comes from immunoSEQ multiplex PCR, and its TCRdb copy is limited to in-frame clones, with some not included. Among tens of thousands of clones listed, around nine tenths were seen once. A word on this clone: What it binds is unknown.

With 5 bases removed from V and 2 bases from J, the gap between germline ends came to 13 bases. The germline V gene has CDR1 SEHNR and CDR2 FQNEAQ (reference sequence). The CDR3 covers 16 residues. Regarding the study as a whole: Upon ART, diversity increased but remained lower than transplant donor controls. Clonotypes expanded prior to ART showed repertoire dominance at all sampled time points.

The J gene is TRBJ2-6, the V gene TRBV7-9; D perhaps matches TRBD2 (5 bases). This sequence was found in a woman between 50 and 59 years old with HIV. The sequences come from unsorted PBMCs, collected 0.1 years before starting antiretroviral therapy. The CDR3 spells CASSVVAGPGANVLTF. CDR3 nucleotides: TGTGCCAGCAGCGTAGTTGCGGGCCCTGGGGCCAACGTCCTGACTTTC.